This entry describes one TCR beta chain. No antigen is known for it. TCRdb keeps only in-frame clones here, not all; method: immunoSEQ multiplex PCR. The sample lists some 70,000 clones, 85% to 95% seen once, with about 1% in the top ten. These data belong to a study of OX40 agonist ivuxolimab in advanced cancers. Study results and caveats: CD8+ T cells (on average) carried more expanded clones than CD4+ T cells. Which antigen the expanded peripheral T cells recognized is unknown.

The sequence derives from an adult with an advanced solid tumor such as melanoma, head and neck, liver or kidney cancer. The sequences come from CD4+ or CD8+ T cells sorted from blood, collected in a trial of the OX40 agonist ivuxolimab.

The CDR3 loop is CASSSSRQTQYF. The CDR3 bases are TGTGCCAGCAGCTCGTCAAGACAGACCCAGTACTTC. The chain joins TRBV7-2 to TRBJ2-5; no reliable D call. The germline V and J ends were trimmed by 4 bases and 6 bases, with 9 bases remaining between them. Germline lookup yields CDR1 SGHTA and CDR2 FQGNSA. The CDR3 has 12 residues.